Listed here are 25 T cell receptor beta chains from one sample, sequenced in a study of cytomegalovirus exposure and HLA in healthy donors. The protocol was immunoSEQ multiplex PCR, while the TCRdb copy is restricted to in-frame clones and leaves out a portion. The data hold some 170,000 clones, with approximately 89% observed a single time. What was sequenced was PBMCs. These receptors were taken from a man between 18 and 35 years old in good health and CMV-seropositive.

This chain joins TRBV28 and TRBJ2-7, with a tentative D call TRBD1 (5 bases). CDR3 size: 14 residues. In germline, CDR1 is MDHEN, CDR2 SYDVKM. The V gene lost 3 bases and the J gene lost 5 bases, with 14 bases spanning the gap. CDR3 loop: CASSFTGFVDEQYF. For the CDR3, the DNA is TGTGCCAGCAGTTTCACAGGTTTCGTCGACGAGCAGTACTTC. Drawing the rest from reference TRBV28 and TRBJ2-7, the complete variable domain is DVKVTQSSRYLVKRTGEKVFLECVQDMDHENMFWYRQDPGLGLRLIYFSYDVKMKEKGDIPEGYSVSREKKERFSLILESASTNQTSMYLCASSFTGFVDEQYFGPGTRLTVT.

The CDR3: CASSPRSGNQPQHF. The CDR3 bases are TGTGCCAGCTCACCAAGGTCGGGAAATCAGCCCCAGCATTTT. This chain links TRBV18 with TRBJ1-5; no definite D call. V lost 2 bases, J lost 4 bases, and 9 bases lay in between. Per germline, CDR1 KGHSH and CDR2 LQKENI. The CDR3 is 14 residues long.

The CDR3 sequence: CATGDPTGSNQPQHF. CDR3 DNA: TGTGCCACCGGGGACCCGACAGGGAGCAATCAGCCCCAGCATTTT. This chain uses TRBV6-5 with TRBJ1-5; 7 bases are a match to TRBD1. CDR3 length equals 15 residues. V lost 10 bases to trimming and J lost 1 base; unmatched junction nucleotides: 10. Germline V lookup: CDR1 MNHEY, CDR2 SVGAGI.

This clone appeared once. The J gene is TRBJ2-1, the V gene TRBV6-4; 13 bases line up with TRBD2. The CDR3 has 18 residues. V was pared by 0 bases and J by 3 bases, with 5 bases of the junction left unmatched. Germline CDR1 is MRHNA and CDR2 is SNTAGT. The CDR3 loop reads CASSDSPTSGRHYNEQFF. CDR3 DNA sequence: TGTGCCAGCAGTGACTCGCCGACTAGCGGGAGGCACTACAATGAGCAGTTCTTC.

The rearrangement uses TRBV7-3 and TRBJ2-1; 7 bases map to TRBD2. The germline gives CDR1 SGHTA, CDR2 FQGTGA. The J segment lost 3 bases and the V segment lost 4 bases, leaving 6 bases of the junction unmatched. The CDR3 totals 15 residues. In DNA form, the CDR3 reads TGTGCCAGCAGCTCAGCGGGATCGATCTACAATGAGCAGTTCTTC. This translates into CASSSAGSIYNEQFF. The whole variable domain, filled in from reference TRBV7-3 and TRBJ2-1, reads GAGVSQTPSNKVTEKGKYVELRCDPISGHTALYWYRQSLGQGPEFLIYFQGTGAADDSGLPNDRFFAVRPEGSVSTLKIQRTERGDSAVYLCASSSAGSIYNEQFFGPGTRLTVL.

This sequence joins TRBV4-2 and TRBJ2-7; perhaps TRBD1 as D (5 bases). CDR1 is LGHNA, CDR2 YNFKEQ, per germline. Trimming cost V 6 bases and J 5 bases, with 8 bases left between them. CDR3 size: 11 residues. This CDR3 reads CASRGHDEQYF. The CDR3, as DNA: TGTGCCAGCAGGGGGCATGACGAGCAGTACTTC.

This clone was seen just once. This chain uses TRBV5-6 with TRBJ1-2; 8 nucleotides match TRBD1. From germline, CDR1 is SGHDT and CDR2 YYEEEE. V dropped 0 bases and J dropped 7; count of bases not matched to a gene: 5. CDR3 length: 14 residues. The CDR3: CASSLGTGISGYTF. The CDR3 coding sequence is TGTGCCAGCAGCTTGGGGACAGGGATCTCTGGCTACACCTTC. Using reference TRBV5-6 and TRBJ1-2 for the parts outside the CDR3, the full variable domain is DAGVTQSPTHLIKTRGQQVTLRCSPKSGHDTVSWYQQALGQGPQFIFQYYEEEERQRGNFPDRFSGHQFPNYSSELNVNALLLGDSALYLCASSLGTGISGYTFGSGTRLTVV.

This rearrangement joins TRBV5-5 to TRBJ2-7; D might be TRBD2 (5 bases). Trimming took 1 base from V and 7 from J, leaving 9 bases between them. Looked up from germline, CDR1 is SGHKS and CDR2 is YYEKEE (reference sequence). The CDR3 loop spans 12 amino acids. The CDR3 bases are TGTGCCAGCAGCTTGACCGGGGAAGAGCAGTACTTC. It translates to CASSLTGEEQYF.

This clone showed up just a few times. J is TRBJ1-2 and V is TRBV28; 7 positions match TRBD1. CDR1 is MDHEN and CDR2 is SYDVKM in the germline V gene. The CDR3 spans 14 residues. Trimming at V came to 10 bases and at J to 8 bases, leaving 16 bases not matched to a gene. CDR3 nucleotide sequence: TGTGCCACCAAATACGGGGACAGCGCAGAGGGCTACACCTTC. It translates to CATKYGDSAEGYTF.

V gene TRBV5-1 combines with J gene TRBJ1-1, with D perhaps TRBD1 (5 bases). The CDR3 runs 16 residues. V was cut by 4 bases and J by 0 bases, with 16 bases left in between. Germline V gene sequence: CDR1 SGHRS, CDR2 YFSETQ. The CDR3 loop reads CASSGFKRTMNTEAFF. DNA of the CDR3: TGCGCCAGCAGCGGATTTAAACGGACAATGAACACTGAAGCTTTCTTT.

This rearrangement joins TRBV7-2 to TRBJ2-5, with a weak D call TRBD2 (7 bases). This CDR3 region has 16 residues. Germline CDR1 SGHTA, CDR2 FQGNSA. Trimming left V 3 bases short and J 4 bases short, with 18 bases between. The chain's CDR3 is CASSFSGGHYRETQYF. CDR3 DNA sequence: TGTGCCAGCAGCTTTTCGGGGGGCCATTATCGAGAGACCCAGTACTTC.

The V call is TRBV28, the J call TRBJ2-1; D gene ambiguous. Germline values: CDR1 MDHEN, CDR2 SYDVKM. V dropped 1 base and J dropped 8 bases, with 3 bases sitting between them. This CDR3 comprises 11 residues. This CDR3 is CASSLSYEQFF. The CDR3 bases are TGTGCCAGCAGTTTATCATATGAGCAGTTCTTC.

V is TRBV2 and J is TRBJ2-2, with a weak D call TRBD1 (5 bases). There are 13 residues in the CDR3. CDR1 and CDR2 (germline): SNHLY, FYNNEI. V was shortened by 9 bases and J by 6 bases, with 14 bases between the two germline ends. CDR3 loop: CASRTSDPGELFF. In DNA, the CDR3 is TGTGCCAGTAGGACATCCGATCCCGGGGAGCTGTTTTTT.

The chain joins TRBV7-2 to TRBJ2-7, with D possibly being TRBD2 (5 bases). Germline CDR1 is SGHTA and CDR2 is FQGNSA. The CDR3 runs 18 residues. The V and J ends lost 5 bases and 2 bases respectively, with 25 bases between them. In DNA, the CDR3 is TGTGCCAGCAGCCTGGGGAGTTCAGAGCCCCAAAACCCCTACGAGCAGTACTTC. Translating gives CASSLGSSEPQNPYEQYF.

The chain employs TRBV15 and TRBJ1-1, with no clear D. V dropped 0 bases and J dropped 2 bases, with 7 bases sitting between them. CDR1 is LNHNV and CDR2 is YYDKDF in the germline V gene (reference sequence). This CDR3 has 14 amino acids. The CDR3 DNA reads TGTGCCACCAGCAGAGAGGCGGTTAACACTGAAGCTTTCTTT. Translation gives CATSREAVNTEAFF.

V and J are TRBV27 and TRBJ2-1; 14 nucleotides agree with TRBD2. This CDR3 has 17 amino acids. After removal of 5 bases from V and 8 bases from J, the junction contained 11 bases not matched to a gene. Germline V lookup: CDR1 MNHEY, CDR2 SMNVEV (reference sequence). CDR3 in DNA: TGTGCCAGCAGTATCTATTCCGGGACTAGCGGGAGTCATGAGCAGTTCTTC. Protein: CASSIYSGTSGSHEQFF.

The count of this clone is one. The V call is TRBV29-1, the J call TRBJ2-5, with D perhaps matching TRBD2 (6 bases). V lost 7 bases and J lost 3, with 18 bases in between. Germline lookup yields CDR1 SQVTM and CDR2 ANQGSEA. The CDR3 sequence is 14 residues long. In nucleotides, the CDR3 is TGCAGCGACGGGAGTACGAATTCGGAAGAGACCCAGTACTTC. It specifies CSDGSTNSEETQYF.

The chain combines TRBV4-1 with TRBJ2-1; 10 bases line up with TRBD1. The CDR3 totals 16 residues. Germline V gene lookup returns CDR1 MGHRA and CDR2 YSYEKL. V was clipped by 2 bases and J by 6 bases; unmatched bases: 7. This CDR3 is CASSQLGTGVRNEQFF. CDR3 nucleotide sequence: TGCGCCAGCAGCCAACTTGGGACAGGGGTCCGCAATGAGCAGTTCTTC.

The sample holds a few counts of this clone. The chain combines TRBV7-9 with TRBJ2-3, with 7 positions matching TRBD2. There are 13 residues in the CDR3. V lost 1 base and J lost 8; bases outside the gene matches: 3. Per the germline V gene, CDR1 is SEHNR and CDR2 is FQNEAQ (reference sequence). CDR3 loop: CASSLGREGTQYF. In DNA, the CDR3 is TGTGCCAGCAGCTTAGGGAGGGAGGGTACGCAGTATTTT.

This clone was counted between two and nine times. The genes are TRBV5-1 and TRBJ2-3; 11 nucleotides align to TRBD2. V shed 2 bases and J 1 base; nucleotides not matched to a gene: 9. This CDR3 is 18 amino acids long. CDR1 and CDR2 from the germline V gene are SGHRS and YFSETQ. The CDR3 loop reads CASSFRLAGNYGTDTQYF. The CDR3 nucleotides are TGCGCCAGCAGCTTCAGACTAGCGGGGAACTACGGCACAGATACGCAGTATTTT.

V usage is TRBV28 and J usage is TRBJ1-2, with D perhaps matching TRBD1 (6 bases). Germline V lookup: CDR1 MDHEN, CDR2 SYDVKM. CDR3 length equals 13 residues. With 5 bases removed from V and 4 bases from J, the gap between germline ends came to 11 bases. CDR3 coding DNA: TGTGCCAGCAGTAGCAGGGGAATCTATGGCTACACCTTC. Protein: CASSSRGIYGYTF.

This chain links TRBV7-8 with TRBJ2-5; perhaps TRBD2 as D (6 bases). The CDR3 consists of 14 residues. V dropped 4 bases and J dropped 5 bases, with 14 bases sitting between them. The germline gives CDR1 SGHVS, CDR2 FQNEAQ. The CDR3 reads CASSSTGSDETQYF. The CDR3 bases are TGTGCCAGCAGCTCTACCGGGAGCGACGAGACCCAGTACTTC.

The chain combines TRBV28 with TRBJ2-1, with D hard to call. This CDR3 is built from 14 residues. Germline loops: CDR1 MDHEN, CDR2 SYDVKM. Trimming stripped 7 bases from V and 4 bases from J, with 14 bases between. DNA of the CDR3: TGTGCCAGCACCCCGGCTAGTGGATACAATGAGCAGTTCTTC. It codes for CASTPASGYNEQFF.

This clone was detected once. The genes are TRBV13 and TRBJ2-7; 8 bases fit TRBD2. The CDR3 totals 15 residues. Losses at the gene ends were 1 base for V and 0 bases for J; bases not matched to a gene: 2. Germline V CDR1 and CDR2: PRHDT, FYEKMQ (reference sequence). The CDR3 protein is CASSLVGRASYEQYF. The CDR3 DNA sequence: TGTGCCAGCAGCTTAGTCGGGAGGGCCTCCTACGAGCAGTACTTC.

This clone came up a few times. CDR3 region: CASSRLRGFVETQYF. For the CDR3, the DNA is TGTGCCAGCAGCCGGCTAAGGGGATTTGTTGAGACCCAGTACTTC. The chain employs TRBV7-9 and TRBJ2-5; tentative D call: TRBD1 (5 bases). Trimming took 5 bases from V and 5 from J, leaving 18 bases between them. Germline V CDR1 and CDR2: SEHNR, FQNEAQ (reference sequence). This CDR3 region has 15 residues.